This entry features one TCR beta chain sequence. The sample originates from a study of Ad26.COV2.S vaccination and SARS-CoV-2 variants. Specified treatment: around 19 received Ad26.COV2.S at low or high dose, single or two shots; about 5 received placebo; per-sample allocation not given. The study sampled participants on day 63 after the first vaccine or placebo injection. Measured with immunoSEQ multiplex PCR; TCRdb has only the in-frame clones, and not every one. The repertoire holds a few hundred thousand clones, 80% to 95% seen once, with 9.5% to 15% in the top ten. The CDR3 is 13 amino acids. V was shortened by 9 bases and J by 0 bases, with 11 bases between the two germline ends.

This specimen consisted of peripheral blood, obtained in a trial of Ad26.COV2.S vaccine versus placebo. This clonotype was obtained from a person between 18 and 59 years old who received the Ad26.COV2.S COVID-19 vaccine or a placebo. The V and J genes are TRBV12-3 or TRBV12-4 and TRBJ1-1; possibly TRBD1 for D (6 bases). CDR3 DNA: TGTGCCAGTGGACAGACTTTGAACACTGAAGCTTTCTTT. The encoded protein is CASGQTLNTEAFF.